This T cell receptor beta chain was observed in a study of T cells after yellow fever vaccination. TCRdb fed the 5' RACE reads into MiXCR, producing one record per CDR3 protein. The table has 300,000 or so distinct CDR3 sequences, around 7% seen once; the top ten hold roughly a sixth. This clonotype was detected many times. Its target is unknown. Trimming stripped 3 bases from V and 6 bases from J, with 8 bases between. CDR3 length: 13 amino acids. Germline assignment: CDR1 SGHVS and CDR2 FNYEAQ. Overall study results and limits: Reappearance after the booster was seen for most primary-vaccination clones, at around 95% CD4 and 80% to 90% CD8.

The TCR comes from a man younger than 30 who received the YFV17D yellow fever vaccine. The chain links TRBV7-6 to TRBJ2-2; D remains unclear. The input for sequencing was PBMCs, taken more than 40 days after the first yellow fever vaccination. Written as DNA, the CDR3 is TGTGCCAGCAGCTTGGGCACGGCCGGGGAGCTGTTTTTT. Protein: CASSLGTAGELFF.